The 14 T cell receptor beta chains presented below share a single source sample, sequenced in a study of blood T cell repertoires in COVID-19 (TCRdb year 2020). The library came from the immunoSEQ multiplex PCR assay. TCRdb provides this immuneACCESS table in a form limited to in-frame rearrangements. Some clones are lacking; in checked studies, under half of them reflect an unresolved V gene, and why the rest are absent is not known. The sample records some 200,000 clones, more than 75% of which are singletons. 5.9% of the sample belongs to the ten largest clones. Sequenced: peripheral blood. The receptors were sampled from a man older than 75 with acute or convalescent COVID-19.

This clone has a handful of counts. The CDR3 is CAWASGQVGVSFF. The DNA for the CDR3 is TGTGCCTGGGCTTCAGGACAGGTGGGAGTCTCTTTCTTT. The J gene is TRBJ1-1, the V gene TRBV30; 7 nucleotides agree with TRBD1. The CDR3 totals 13 residues. V shed 5 bases and J 12 bases; nucleotides not matched to a gene: 15. CDR1 is GTSNPN, CDR2 SVGIG, per germline (reference sequence). Together with reference TRBV30 and TRBJ1-1, the CDR3 gives the full variable domain: SQTIHQWPATLVQPVGSPLSLECTVEGTSNPNLYWYRQAAGRGLQLLFYSVGIGQISSEVPQNLSASRPQDRQFILSSKKLLLSDSGFYLCAWASGQVGVSFFGQGTRLTVV.

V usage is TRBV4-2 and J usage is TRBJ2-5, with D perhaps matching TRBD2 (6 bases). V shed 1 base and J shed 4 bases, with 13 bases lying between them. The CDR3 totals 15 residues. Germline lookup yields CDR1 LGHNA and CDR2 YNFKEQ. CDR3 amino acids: CASSQGFGGIETQYF. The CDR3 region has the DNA TGTGCCAGCAGCCAAGGATTTGGGGGGATAGAGACCCAGTACTTC.

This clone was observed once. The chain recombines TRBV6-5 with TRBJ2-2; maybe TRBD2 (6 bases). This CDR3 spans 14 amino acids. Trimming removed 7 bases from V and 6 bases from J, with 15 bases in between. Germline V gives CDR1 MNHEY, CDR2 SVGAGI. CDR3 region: CASKAGLRPGELFF. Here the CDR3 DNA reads TGTGCCAGCAAAGCGGGCCTCCGACCCGGGGAGCTGTTTTTT.

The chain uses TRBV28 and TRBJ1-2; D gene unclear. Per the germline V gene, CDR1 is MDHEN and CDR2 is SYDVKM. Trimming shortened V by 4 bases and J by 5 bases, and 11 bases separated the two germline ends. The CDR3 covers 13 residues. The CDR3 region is CASSSVVPYGYTF. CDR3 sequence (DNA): TGTGCCAGCAGTTCAGTCGTTCCGTATGGCTACACCTTC.

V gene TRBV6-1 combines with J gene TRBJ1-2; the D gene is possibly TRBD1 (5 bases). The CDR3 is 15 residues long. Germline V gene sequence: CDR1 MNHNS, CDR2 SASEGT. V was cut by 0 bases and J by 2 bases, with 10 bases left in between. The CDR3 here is CASSEAPGGNYGYTF. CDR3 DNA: TGTGCCAGCAGTGAAGCACCGGGGGGAAACTATGGCTACACCTTC.

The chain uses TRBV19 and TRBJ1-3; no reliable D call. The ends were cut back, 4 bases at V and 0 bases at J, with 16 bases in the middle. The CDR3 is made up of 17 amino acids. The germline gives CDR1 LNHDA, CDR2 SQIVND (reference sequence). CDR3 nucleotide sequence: TGTGCCAGTAGTAGTATAGTACATGCGGGCTCTGGAAACACCATATATTTT. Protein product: CASSSIVHAGSGNTIYF.

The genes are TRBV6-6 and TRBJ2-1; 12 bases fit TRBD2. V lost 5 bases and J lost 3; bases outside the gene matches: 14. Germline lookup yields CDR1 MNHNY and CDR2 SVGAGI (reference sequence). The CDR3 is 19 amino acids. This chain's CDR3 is CASSLRSLTSGRGYNEQFF. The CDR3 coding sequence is TGTGCCAGCAGTCTACGAAGCTTGACTAGCGGGAGAGGCTACAATGAGCAGTTCTTC.

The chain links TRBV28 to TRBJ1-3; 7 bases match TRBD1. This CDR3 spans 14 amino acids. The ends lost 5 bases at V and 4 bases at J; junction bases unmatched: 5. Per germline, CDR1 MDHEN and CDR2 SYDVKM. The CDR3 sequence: CASSTPGQGNTIYF. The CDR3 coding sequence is TGTGCCAGCAGTACTCCGGGACAGGGAAACACCATATATTTT.

This CDR3 is CASSGRVNAKNIQYF. In nucleotides, the CDR3 is TGTGCCAGCAGCGGCAGGGTGAATGCCAAAAACATTCAGTACTTC. V is TRBV2 and J is TRBJ2-4; D is perhaps TRBD1 (5 bases). Germline V gives CDR1 SNHLY, CDR2 FYNNEI. Deletions cut 6 bases from V and 1 base from J, with 13 bases between. The CDR3 has 15 residues.

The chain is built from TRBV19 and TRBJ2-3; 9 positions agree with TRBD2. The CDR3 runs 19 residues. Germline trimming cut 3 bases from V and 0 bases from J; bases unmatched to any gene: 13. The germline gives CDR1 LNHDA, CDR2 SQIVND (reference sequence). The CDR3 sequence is CASSIGMASGELSTDTQYF. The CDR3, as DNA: TGTGCCAGTAGTATTGGGATGGCTAGCGGGGAACTGAGCACAGATACGCAGTATTTT.

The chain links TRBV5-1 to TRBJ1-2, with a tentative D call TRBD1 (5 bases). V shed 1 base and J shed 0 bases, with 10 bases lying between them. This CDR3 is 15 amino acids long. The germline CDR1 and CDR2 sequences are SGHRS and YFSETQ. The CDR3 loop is CASSLLGASNYGYTF. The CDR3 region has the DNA TGCGCCAGCAGCTTGTTAGGGGCATCTAACTATGGCTACACCTTC.

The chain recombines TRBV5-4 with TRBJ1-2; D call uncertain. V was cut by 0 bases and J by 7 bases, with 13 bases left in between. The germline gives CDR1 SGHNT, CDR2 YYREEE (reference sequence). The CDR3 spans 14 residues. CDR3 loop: CASSLGGQSFGYTF. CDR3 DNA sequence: TGTGCCAGCAGCTTGGGAGGGCAGTCTTTTGGCTACACCTTC. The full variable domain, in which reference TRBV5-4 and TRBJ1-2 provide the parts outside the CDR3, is ETGVTQSPTHLIKTRGQQVTLRCSSQSGHNTVSWYQQALGQGPQFIFQYYREEENGRGNFPPRFSGLQFPNYSSELNVNALELDDSALYLCASSLGGQSFGYTFGSGTRLTVV.

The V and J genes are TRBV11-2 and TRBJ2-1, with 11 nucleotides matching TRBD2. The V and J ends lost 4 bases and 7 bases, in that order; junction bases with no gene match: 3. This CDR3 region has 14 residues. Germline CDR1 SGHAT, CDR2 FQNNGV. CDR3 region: CASSSRTSGNEQFF. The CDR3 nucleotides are TGTGCCAGCAGCTCGCGGACTAGCGGGAATGAGCAGTTCTTC.

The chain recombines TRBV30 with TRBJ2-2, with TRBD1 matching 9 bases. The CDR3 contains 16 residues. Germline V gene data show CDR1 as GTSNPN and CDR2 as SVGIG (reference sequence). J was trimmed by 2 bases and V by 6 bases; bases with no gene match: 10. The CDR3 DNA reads TGTGCCTGCAAAGGACAGGGGATGGGTAACACCGGGGAGCTGTTTTTT. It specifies CACKGQGMGNTGELFF. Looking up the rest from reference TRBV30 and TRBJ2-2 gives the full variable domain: SQTIHQWPATLVQPVGSPLSLECTVEGTSNPNLYWYRQAAGRGLQLLFYSVGIGQISSEVPQNLSASRPQDRQFILSSKKLLLSDSGFYLCACKGQGMGNTGELFFGEGSRLTVL.